The rows below give T cell receptor beta chains drawn from one sample of a study of identical twins. MiXCR, applied by TCRdb to the 5' RACE reads, yields one record per CDR3 protein. The sample records about 520,000 distinct CDR3 sequences, less than 25% being singletons. The data also belong to a second study, concerning T cells expressing NK-cell markers.

The sequenced material came from CD4+ T cells sorted from blood. These receptors came from a young woman in good health. CDR3s include the opening cysteine and the closing phenylalanine or tryptophan. The D gene is left open where the match is weak. The listing skips clone size in some rows; elsewhere it reads once, few, many or a size class.

len | abundance | j_gene | v_gene | d_gene | CDR3aa | CDR3nt
15 | NA | TRBJ1-6 | TRBV14 | NA | CASRGQGFYNSPLHF | TGTGCCAGCAGAGGACAAGGGTTCTATAATTCACCCCTCCACTTT
14 | NA | TRBJ2-1 | TRBV20-1 | TRBD2 | CSARGASGVHEQFF | TGCAGTGCTCGCGGGGCTAGCGGTGTTCATGAGCAGTTCTTC
16 | NA | TRBJ2-7 | TRBV5-1 | TRBD1 | CASSLGVTGGFSEQYF | TGCGCCAGCAGCTTGGGAGTGACAGGGGGCTTCTCCGAGCAGTACTTC
13 | few | TRBJ1-2 | TRBV12-3/TRBV12-4 | NA | CASSPRVLYGYTF | TGTGCCAGCAGCCCCAGGGTACTCTATGGCTACACCTTC
16 | many | TRBJ1-2 | TRBV12-3/TRBV12-4 | TRBD1 | CASSSGAGQGVSGYTF | TGTGCCAGCTCCTCCGGTGCGGGACAGGGAGTAAGTGGCTACACCTTC
16 | few | TRBJ2-2 | TRBV11-2 | TRBD1 | CASSLRIQGADGELFF | TGTGCCAGCAGCTTAAGGATTCAGGGGGCCGACGGGGAGCTGTTTTTT
15 | few | TRBJ2-3 | TRBV6-1 | NA | CASRPRADRTDTQYF | TGTGCCAGCAGACCTCGCGCTGACAGGACAGATACGCAGTATTTT
14 | NA | TRBJ2-2 | TRBV6-1 | NA | CACHSDANTGELFF | TGTGCCTGTCACTCGGATGCGAACACCGGGGAGCTGTTTTTT
13 | many | TRBJ1-5 | TRBV20-1 | NA | CSASRHSNQPQHF | TGCAGTGCTAGTCGACATAGCAATCAGCCCCAGCATTTT
16 | few | TRBJ2-7 | TRBV5-1 | NA | CASSKTDRQHSYEQYF | TGCGCCAGCAGCAAAACCGACAGGCAGCACTCCTACGAGCAGTACTTC
14 | few | TRBJ2-3 | TRBV5-1 | NA | CASRGGVSTDTQYF | TGCGCCAGCAGAGGGGGAGTCAGCACAGATACGCAGTATTTT
13 | NA | TRBJ2-1 | TRBV20-1 | NA | CSANLPGVDEQFF | TGCAGTGCTAACCTACCTGGCGTAGATGAGCAGTTCTTC
11 | many | TRBJ2-5 | TRBV29-1 | NA | CSVAYEETQYF | TGCAGCGTTGCGTATGAAGAGACCCAGTACTTC
14 | few | TRBJ2-7 | TRBV10-3 | TRBD1 | CAISGTGSSYEQYF | TGTGCCATCAGTGGGACAGGGAGCTCCTACGAGCAGTACTTC
15 | few | TRBJ2-1 | TRBV5-1 | NA | CASSLHRETYNEQFF | TGCGCCAGCAGCTTGCACAGGGAGACCTACAATGAGCAGTTCTTC
13 | few | TRBJ2-1 | TRBV12-3/TRBV12-4 | TRBD2 | CASSFLREGEQFF | TGTGCCAGCAGTTTTCTGCGGGAGGGTGAGCAGTTCTTC
16 | NA | TRBJ1-2 | TRBV10-2 | TRBD1 | CASSERGQGAGYGYTF | TGCGCCAGCAGTGAGCGGGGACAGGGGGCAGGCTATGGCTACACCTTC
16 | NA | TRBJ2-4 | TRBV6-2/TRBV6-3 | NA | CATGGGQPSPKNIQYF | TGTGCCACCGGGGGAGGACAGCCCTCCCCTAAAAACATTCAGTACTTC
13 | few | TRBJ2-7 | TRBV12-3/TRBV12-4 | NA | CASRSLRNYEQYF | TGTGCCAGCAGGTCCCTGCGGAACTACGAGCAGTACTTC
14 | once | TRBJ2-3 | TRBV20-1 | TRBD2 | CSAAMGGRLDTQYF | TGCAGTGCTGCCATGGGCGGGAGGCTCGATACGCAGTATTTT
15 | few | TRBJ1-6 | TRBV4-3 | TRBD1 | CASSQAGTGNSPLHF | TGCGCCAGCAGCCAAGCCGGGACAGGCAATTCACCCCTCCACTTT
15 | few | TRBJ2-3 | TRBV29-1 | TRBD1 | CSESRRDRGTDTQYF | TGCAGCGAATCTAGGAGGGACAGGGGTACAGATACGCAGTATTTT
15 | NA | TRBJ2-5 | TRBV5-6 | TRBD1 | CASSRMGQGEETQYF | TGTGCCAGCAGCCGAATGGGACAGGGGGAAGAGACCCAGTACTTC
14 | NA | TRBJ2-7 | TRBV2 | NA | CASKEGTLSYEQYF | TGTGCCAGCAAGGAAGGGACGTTATCCTACGAGCAGTACTTC
14 | many | TRBJ2-1 | TRBV20-1 | NA | CSAMGRSAYNEQFF | TGCAGTGCTATGGGGAGGAGTGCTTACAATGAGCAGTTCTTC
16 | few | TRBJ2-7 | TRBV7-2 | NA | CASSLRGVGSGYEQYF | TGTGCCAGCAGCTTACGAGGCGTCGGGAGCGGATACGAGCAGTACTTC
16 | NA | TRBJ1-5 | TRBV5-6 | NA | CASSFGFRAEDQPQHF | TGTGCCAGCAGCTTCGGTTTCAGGGCGGAGGATCAGCCCCAGCATTTT